This T cell receptor beta chain was documented in a study of blood T cells in healthy people across ages. The use of a sample-barcoded 5' primer and a J-beta primer mix characterized a second PCR of about 7 to 12 cycles. TCRdb re-called the 5' RACE reads with MiXCR, one entry per CDR3 protein. This sample has roughly 730,000 distinct CDR3 sequences; approximately 60% occur once, and the top ten carry roughly 25%. CDR1 is SGHNT, CDR2 YENEEA, per germline. V was clipped by 2 bases and J by 2 bases, with 10 bases between them. There are 14 residues in the CDR3. The specimen sequenced was blood. The chain combines TRBV11-3 with TRBJ2-7; no firm D call. The source is a middle-aged man in good health. This chain's CDR3 is CASSLLAAPYEQYF. Here the CDR3 DNA reads TGTGCCAGCAGCTTATTAGCAGCTCCCTACGAGCAGTACTTC.